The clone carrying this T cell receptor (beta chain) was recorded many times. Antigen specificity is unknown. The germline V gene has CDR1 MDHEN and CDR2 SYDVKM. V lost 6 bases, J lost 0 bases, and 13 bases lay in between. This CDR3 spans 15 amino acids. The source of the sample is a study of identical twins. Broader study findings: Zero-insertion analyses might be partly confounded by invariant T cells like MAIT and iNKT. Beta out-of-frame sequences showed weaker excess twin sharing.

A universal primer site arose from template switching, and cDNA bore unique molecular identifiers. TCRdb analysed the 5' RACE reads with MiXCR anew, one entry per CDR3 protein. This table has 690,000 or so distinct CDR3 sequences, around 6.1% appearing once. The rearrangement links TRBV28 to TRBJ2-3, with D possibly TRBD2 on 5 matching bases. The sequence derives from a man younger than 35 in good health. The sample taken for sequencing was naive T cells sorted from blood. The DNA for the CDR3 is TGTGCCAGCAGCTCAGCGGAAGGGAGCACAGATACGCAGTATTTT. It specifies CASSSAEGSTDTQYF.